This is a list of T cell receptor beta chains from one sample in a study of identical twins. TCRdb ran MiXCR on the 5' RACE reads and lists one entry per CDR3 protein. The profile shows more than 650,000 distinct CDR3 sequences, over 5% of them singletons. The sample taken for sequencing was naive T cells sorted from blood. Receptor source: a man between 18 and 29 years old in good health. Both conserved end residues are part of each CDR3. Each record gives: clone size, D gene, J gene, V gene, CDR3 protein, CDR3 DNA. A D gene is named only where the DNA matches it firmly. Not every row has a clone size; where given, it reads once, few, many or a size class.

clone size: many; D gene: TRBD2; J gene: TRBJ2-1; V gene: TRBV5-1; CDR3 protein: CASSFTSGTYNEQFF; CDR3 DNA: TGCGCCAGCAGCTTCACTAGCGGAACCTACAATGAGCAGTTCTTC
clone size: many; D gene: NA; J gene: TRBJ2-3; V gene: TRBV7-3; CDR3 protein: CASSLTDAEDTQYF; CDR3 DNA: TGTGCCAGCAGCTTAACAGACGCCGAAGATACGCAGTATTTT
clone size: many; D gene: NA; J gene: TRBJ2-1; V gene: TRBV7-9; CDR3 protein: CASSFLRNEQFF; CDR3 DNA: TGTGCCAGCAGCTTCCTACGGAATGAGCAGTTCTTC
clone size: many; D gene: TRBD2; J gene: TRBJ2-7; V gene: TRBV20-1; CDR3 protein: CSATSGEQYF; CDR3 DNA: TGCAGTGCTACTAGCGGCGAGCAGTACTTC
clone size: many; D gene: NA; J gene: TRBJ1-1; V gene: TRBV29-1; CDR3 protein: CSADRTNTEAFF; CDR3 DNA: TGCAGCGCTGACAGGACGAACACTGAAGCTTTCTTT
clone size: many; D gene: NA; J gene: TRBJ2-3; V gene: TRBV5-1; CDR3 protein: CASSSLTTTTDTQYF; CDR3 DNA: TGCGCCAGCAGCTCCCTGACAACTACCACAGATACGCAGTATTTT
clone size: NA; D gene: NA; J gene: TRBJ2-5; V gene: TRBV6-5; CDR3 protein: CASSYSGMRYF; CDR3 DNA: TGTGCCAGCAGTTACTCGGGGATGCGGTACTTC
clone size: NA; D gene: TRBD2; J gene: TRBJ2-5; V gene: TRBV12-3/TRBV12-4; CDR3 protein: CASRPLAGGPGETQYF; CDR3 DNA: TGTGCCAGCAGGCCCCTAGCGGGAGGGCCGGGAGAGACCCAGTACTTC
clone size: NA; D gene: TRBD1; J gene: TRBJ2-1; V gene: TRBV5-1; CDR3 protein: CASSLQGDNEQFF; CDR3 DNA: TGCGCCAGCAGCTTACAGGGGGACAATGAGCAGTTCTTC
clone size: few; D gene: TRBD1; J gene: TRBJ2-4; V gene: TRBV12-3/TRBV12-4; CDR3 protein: CASSFESRGGFGKNIQYF; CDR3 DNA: TGTGCCTCCAGTTTCGAGAGTCGAGGGGGCTTCGGCAAAAACATTCAGTACTTC
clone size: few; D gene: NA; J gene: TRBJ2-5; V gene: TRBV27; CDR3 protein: CASSLSIWEQETQYF; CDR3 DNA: TGTGCCAGCAGTTTATCGATTTGGGAACAAGAGACCCAGTACTTC
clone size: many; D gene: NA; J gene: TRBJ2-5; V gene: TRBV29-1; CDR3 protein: CSVAPAGETQYF; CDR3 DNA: TGCAGCGTCGCCCCCGCAGGAGAGACCCAGTACTTC
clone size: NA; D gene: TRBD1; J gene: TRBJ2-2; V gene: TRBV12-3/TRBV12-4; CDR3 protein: CASRPGTGGPGELFF; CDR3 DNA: TGTGCCAGCAGGCCCGGGACAGGGGGCCCCGGGGAGCTGTTTTTT
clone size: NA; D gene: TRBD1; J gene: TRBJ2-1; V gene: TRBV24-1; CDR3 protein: CATSPWTGGSYNEQFF; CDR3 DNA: TGTGCCACCAGTCCTTGGACAGGCGGTTCCTACAATGAGCAGTTCTTC
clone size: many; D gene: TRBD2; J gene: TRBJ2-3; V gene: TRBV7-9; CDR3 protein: CASSYSGNTDTQYF; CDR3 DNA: TGTGCCAGCAGCTATAGCGGGAATACAGATACGCAGTATTTT
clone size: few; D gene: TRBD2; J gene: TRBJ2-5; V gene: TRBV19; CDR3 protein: CASSITAGAQETQYF; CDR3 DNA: TGTGCCAGTAGTATAACGGCGGGAGCGCAAGAGACCCAGTACTTC
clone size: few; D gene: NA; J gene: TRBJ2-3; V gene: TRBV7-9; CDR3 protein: CASSFWGGSTDTQYF; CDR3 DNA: TGTGCCAGCAGCTTCTGGGGCGGGAGCACAGATACGCAGTATTTT
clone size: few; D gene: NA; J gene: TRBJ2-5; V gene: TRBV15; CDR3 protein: CATSREREETQYF; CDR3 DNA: TGTGCCACCAGCAGAGAGAGGGAAGAGACCCAGTACTTC
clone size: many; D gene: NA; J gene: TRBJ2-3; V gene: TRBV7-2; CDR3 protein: CASSLSLLADTQYF; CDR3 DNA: TGTGCCAGCAGCTTAAGCCTCTTAGCAGATACGCAGTATTTT
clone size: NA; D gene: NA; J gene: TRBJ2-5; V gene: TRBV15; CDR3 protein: CATRRQETQYF; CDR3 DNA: TGTGCCACCAGACGCCAAGAGACCCAGTACTTC
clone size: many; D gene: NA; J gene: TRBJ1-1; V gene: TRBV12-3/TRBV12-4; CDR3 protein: CASSRQGFDEAFF; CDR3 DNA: TGTGCCAGCAGTCGTCAGGGGTTTGATGAAGCTTTCTTT
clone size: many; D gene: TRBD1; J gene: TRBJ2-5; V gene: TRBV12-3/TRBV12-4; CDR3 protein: CASSQTGTGYETQYF; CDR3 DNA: TGTGCCAGCAGTCAAACCGGGACAGGGTATGAGACCCAGTACTTC
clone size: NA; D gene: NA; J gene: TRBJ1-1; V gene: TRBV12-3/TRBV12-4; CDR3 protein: CASSPWTLNTEAFF; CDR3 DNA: TGTGCCAGCAGTCCGTGGACCCTGAACACTGAAGCTTTCTTT
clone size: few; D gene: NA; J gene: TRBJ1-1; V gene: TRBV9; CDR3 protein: CASSVGTGWPNTEAFF; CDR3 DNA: TGTGCCAGCAGCGTAGGCACAGGGTGGCCGAACACTGAAGCTTTCTTT
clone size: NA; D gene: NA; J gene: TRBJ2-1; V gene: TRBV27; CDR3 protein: CATTGGNEQFF; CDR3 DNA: TGTGCCACCACGGGCGGGAATGAGCAGTTCTTC
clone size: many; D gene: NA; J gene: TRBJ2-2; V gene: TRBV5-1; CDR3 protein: CASSFSPQNTDTGELFF; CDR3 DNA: TGCGCCAGCAGCTTTTCCCCGCAAAACACAGACACCGGGGAGCTGTTTTTT
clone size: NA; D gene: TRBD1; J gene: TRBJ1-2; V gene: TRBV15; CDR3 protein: CATSGSTDPGQGWLAYGYTF; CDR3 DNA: TGTGCCACCAGCGGATCAACCGACCCGGGACAGGGGTGGCTTGCCTATGGCTACACCTTC
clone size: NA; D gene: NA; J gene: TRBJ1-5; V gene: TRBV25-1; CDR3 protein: CASTPGSNQPQHF; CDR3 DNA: TGTGCCAGCACCCCCGGGAGCAATCAGCCCCAGCATTTT
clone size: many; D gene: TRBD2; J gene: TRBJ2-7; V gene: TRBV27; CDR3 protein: CASSNGLAYEQYF; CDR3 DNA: TGTGCCAGCAGTAACGGACTAGCCTACGAGCAGTACTTC
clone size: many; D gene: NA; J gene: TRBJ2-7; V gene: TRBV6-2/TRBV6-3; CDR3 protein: CASSYSRSIEQYF; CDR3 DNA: TGTGCCAGCAGTTACTCGAGGAGTATCGAGCAGTACTTC
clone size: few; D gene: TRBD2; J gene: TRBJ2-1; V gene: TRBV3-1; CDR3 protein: CASRKREAFSLGFYNEQFF; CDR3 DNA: TGTGCCAGCAGGAAGCGGGAGGCGTTTTCCCTGGGGTTCTACAATGAGCAGTTCTTC
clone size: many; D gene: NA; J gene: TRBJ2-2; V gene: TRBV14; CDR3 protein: CASSLQGSNTGELFF; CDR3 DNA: TGTGCCAGCAGCCTTCAGGGGTCGAACACCGGGGAGCTGTTTTTT
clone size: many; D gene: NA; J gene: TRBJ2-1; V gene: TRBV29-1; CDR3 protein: CSVEGLWDKGPSEQFF; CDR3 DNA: TGCAGCGTTGAAGGGTTATGGGACAAAGGGCCCAGTGAGCAGTTCTTC
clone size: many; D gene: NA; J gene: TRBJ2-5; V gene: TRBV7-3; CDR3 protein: CASSPHQNQETQYF; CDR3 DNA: TGTGCCAGCAGCCCACACCAGAACCAAGAGACCCAGTACTTC
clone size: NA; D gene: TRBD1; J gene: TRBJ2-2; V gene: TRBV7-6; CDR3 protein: CASSGPGQVGPGELFF; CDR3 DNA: TGTGCCAGCAGCGGACCGGGACAGGTCGGACCCGGGGAGCTGTTTTTT
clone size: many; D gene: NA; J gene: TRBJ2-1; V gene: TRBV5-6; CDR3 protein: CASMPPRALSYNEQFF; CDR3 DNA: TGTGCCAGCATGCCTCCCAGGGCCCTCTCCTACAATGAGCAGTTCTTC
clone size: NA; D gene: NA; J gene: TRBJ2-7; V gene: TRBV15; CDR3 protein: CATSRGTAAYEQYF; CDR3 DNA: TGTGCCACCAGCAGAGGCACAGCAGCCTACGAGCAGTACTTC
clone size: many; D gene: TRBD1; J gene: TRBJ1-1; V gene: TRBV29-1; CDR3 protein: CSVEWGGQPNTEAFF; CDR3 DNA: TGCAGCGTTGAGTGGGGGGGACAGCCGAACACTGAAGCTTTCTTT
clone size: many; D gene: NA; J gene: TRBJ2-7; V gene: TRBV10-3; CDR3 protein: CAILEGYEQYF; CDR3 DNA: TGTGCCATCTTGGAGGGATACGAGCAGTACTTC
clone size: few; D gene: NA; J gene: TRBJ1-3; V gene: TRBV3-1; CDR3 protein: CASSPVGFSGNTIYF; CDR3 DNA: TGTGCCAGCAGCCCCGTCGGGTTCTCTGGAAACACCATATATTTT
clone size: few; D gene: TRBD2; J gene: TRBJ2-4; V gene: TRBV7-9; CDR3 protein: CASSLAVGLAFNIQYF; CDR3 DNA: TGTGCCAGCAGCTTAGCCGTTGGACTAGCGTTTAACATTCAGTACTTC
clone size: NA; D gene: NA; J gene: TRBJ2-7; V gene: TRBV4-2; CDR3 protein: CASSQRDPREQYF; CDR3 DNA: TGTGCCAGCAGCCAACGGGACCCTCGCGAGCAGTACTTC
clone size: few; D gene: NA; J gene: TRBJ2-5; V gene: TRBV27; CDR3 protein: CASSTIGGGSESETQYF; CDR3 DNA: TGTGCCAGCAGTACTATTGGGGGCGGGAGCGAGTCAGAGACCCAGTACTTC
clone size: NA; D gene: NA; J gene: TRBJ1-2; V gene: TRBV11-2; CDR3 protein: CASSSSRVTYGYTF; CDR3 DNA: TGTGCCAGCAGCTCCTCCCGGGTTACCTATGGCTACACCTTC
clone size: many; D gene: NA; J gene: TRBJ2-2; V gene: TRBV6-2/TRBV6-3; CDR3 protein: CASRRPALGELFF; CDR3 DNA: TGTGCCAGCAGGAGGCCAGCTCTAGGGGAGCTGTTTTTT
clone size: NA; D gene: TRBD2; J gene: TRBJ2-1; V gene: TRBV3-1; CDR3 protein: CASSHRAGGPGEQFF; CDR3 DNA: TGTGCCAGCAGCCATAGGGCGGGAGGGCCGGGTGAGCAGTTCTTC
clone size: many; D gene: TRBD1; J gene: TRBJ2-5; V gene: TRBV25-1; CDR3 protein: CASRYRGEETQYF; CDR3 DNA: TGTGCCAGCAGGTACAGGGGCGAGGAGACCCAGTACTTC
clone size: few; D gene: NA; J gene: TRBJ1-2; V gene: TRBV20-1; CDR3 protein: CPRSRVHNYGYTF; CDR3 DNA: TGCCCCCGCTCGAGGGTACATAACTATGGCTACACCTTC
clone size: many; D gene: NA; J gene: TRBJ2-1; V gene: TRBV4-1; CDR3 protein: CASSQDLGNEQFF; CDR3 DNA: TGCGCCAGCAGCCAAGACCTTGGCAATGAGCAGTTCTTC
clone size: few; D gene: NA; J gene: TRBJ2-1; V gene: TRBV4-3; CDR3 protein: CASSQREVGPYNEQFF; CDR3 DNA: TGCGCCAGCAGCCAACGAGAAGTGGGACCGTACAATGAGCAGTTCTTC
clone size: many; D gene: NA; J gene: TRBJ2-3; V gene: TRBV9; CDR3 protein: CASSVATEFGHTDTQYF; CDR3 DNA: TGTGCCAGCAGCGTAGCTACTGAGTTCGGGCACACAGATACGCAGTATTTT
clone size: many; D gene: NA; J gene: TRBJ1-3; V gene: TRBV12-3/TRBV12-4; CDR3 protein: CASSHRGFSGNTIYF; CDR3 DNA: TGTGCCAGCAGTCACCGGGGGTTCTCTGGAAACACCATATATTTT